The sequence of this T cell receptor beta chain was determined in a study of T cells in Graves' hyperthyroidism and ophthalmopathy. Study-level background: At the time of initial diagnosis and before any treatment, peripheral blood was collected. Study-wide points: From stable hyperthyroidism, ophthalmopathy was separated by a 13 V-J model.

This clonotype has at least ten counts. As yet, its antigen is unknown. Amplification targeted TCR beta CDR3 regions from RNA transcripts. RT-PCR in the first round (using the HTBI primer set) targeted the TCR CDR3. TCRdb independently ran MiXCR on the multiplex PCR reads; one entry per CDR3 protein. Of hundreds of thousands of distinct CDR3 sequences listed, less than 20% are singletons. Among ophthalmopathy patients, the Clinical Activity Score reached at least 3, the NOSPECS grade reached at least 4, and duration remained under 3 months. Lactation, pregnancy, other autoimmune disease or uncontrolled infection excluded patients. The sample consisted of blood. The receptor comes from a woman aged 18-29 years with Graves' ophthalmopathy.

For the CDR3, the DNA is TGTGCCAGCAGTGTCGTAGACTCGCAAGAGACCCAGTACTTC. Translation gives CASSVVDSQETQYF. V usage is TRBV4-2 and J usage is TRBJ2-5, with D unresolved. Germline V gives CDR1 LGHNA, CDR2 YNFKEQ. Trimming pared 6 bases from V and 2 bases from J, leaving 13 bases between. CDR3 length: 14 amino acids.